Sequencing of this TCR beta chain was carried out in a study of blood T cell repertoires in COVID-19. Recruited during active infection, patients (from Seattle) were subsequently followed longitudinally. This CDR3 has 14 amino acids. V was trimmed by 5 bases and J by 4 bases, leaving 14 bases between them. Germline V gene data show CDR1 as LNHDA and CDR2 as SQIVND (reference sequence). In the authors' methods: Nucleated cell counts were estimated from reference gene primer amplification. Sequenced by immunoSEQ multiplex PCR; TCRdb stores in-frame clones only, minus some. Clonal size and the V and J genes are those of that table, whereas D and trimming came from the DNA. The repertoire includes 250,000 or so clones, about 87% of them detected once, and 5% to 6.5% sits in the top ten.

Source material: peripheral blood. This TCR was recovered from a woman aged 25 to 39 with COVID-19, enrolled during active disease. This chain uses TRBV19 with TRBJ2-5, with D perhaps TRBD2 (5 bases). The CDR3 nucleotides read TGTGCCAGTAGTTCGGAGGAGAGCAGAGAGACCCAGTACTTC. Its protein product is CASSSEESRETQYF.